This T cell receptor beta chain appears in the sequencing data of a study of blood T cell repertoires in COVID-19. Study information: Some COVID-19 samples were acute and others convalescent; all came from the United States, Italy and Spain.

Assignments of participants to cohorts depended upon their own reported clinical history. The CDR3 spans 15 residues. Trimming took 1 base from V and 1 from J; bases not matched to a gene: 2. CDR1 and CDR2 from the germline V gene are SGHNT and YYREEE (reference sequence). Authors' processing steps: Quantification of nucleated cells was approximated via reference gene primer amplification. Produced via immunoSEQ multiplex PCR; TCRdb's table is partial and in-frame only. V and J calls plus clone size are reproduced from that table; the DNA served to infer D and trimming. The sample has around 130,000 clones, 84% seen once.

The clonotype was recovered from a man aged 40-50 years with acute COVID-19. The sequenced sample was PBMCs or T cells enriched from blood (not recorded which). This rearrangement joins TRBV5-4 to TRBJ2-3; 8 bases align to TRBD2. Written as DNA, the CDR3 is TGTGCCAGCAGCTTGAATAGCGGGGGCACAGATACGCAGTATTTT. The encoded protein is CASSLNSGGTDTQYF.